The 11 T cell receptor beta chains presented below share a single source sample, sequenced in a study of control samples from healthy donors and cancer patients. Clones were sequenced by immunoSEQ multiplex PCR, and TCRdb holds only the in-frame ones, with some missing. The repertoire holds around 19,000 clones, with roughly 80% as singletons. The sample comprised PBMCs. The source is an elderly man with head and neck cancer.

The chain has TRBV19 and TRBJ1-1; 12 bases align to TRBD1. The ends lost 6 bases at V and 3 bases at J; junction bases unmatched: 5. This CDR3 has 15 amino acids. The germline gives CDR1 LNHDA, CDR2 SQIVND (reference sequence). The CDR3 is CASSPRDRGHTEAFF. Here the CDR3 DNA reads TGTGCCAGTAGCCCCCGGGACAGGGGGCACACTGAAGCTTTCTTT.

In DNA, the CDR3 is TGTGCCAGCAGCAGAGAGGGGGGATCGAGCTCCTACGAGCAGTACTTC. Encoded protein: CASSREGGSSSYEQYF. V usage is TRBV11-2 and J usage is TRBJ2-7; the D call may be TRBD1 or TRBD2 (6 bases each). The CDR3 sequence is 16 residues long. CDR1 is SGHAT and CDR2 is FQNNGV in the germline V gene. With 5 bases removed from V and 0 bases from J, the gap between germline ends came to 17 bases.

This rearrangement joins TRBV7-9 to TRBJ2-7; D gene ambiguous. The CDR3 contains 15 residues. V shed 5 bases and J shed 5 bases, with 19 bases lying between them. Germline V lookup: CDR1 SEHNR, CDR2 FQNEAQ (reference sequence). CDR3 nucleotide sequence: TGTGCCAGCAGCCTGGAAGGACGTCCGGCCCACGAGCAGTACTTC. This gives the protein CASSLEGRPAHEQYF.

The sample holds a few counts of this clone. This chain connects TRBV7-9 to TRBJ1-1; possible D gene TRBD1, 6 bases. With 10 bases removed from V and 8 bases from J, the gap between germline ends came to 17 bases. This CDR3 has 12 residues. CDR1 is SEHNR, CDR2 FQNEAQ, per germline (reference sequence). The CDR3 loop is CATKKGGTEAFF. The CDR3 DNA follows: TGTGCCACCAAAAAAGGGGGGACAGAAGCTTTCTTT.

V is TRBV2 and J is TRBJ1-2; TRBD1 agrees at 10 bases. The CDR3 is made up of 14 amino acids. Germline trimming cut 8 bases from V and 1 base from J; bases unmatched to any gene: 4. Germline V lookup: CDR1 SNHLY, CDR2 FYNNEI. Here the CDR3 reads CASRQGALNYGYTF. In DNA, the CDR3 is TGTGCCAGCCGACAGGGGGCACTTAACTATGGCTACACCTTC.

J is TRBJ2-1 and V is TRBV7-8; TRBD2 might be the D (6 bases). V lost 0 bases to trimming and J lost 4 bases, with 16 bases between them. Germline V gene data show CDR1 as SGHVS and CDR2 as FQNEAQ. This CDR3 region has 17 residues. The CDR3 sequence is CASSLAAGGGLYNEQFF. The CDR3 region has the DNA TGTGCCAGCAGCTTAGCAGCAGGAGGAGGGCTTTACAATGAGCAGTTCTTC.

This rearrangement joins TRBV4-2 to TRBJ1-2; no definite D call. V was trimmed by 1 base and J by 2 bases, leaving 8 bases between them. The CDR3 totals 14 residues. The germline CDR1 and CDR2 sequences are LGHNA and YNFKEQ. Here the CDR3 reads CASSQGELNYGYTF. The DNA of the CDR3 is TGTGCCAGCAGCCAAGGGGAACTGAACTATGGCTACACCTTC.

This clone was recorded a few times. The V call is TRBV7-9, the J call TRBJ2-7; no clear D gene. The CDR3 extends over 12 amino acids. Trimming took off 8 bases at V and 6 bases at J, with 14 bases between the two ends. From germline, CDR1 is SEHNR and CDR2 FQNEAQ (reference sequence). CDR3 sequence (DNA): TGTGCCAGCTCCCCCTCCTTGCGCGAGCAGTACTTC. Translation gives CASSPSLREQYF.

The chain carries TRBV4-1 and TRBJ2-7, with 8 positions matching TRBD2. This CDR3 has 13 residues. The germline CDR1 and CDR2 sequences are MGHRA and YSYEKL. V shed 3 bases, J shed 5 bases, and the junction held 3 bases outside the gene matches. This chain's CDR3 is CASSHRGGDEQYF. The CDR3 DNA reads TGCGCCAGCAGCCATCGGGGGGGCGACGAGCAGTACTTC.

This clone showed up just once. V usage is TRBV5-4 and J usage is TRBJ2-2; D remains ambiguous. The germline V gene encodes CDR1 SGHNT and CDR2 YYREEE (reference sequence). The CDR3 extends over 15 amino acids. V was clipped by 0 bases and J by 1 base, with 7 bases between them. CDR3 sequence (DNA): TGTGCCAGCAGCTTGGTTTCAGAGAACACCGGGGAGCTGTTTTTT. Translated, it gives CASSLVSENTGELFF.

In its sample, this clone was seen once. The chain couples TRBV7-9 to TRBJ1-1; maybe TRBD1 (5 bases). The germline V gene has CDR1 SEHNR and CDR2 FQNEAQ (reference sequence). Trimming stripped 1 base from V and 0 bases from J, with 21 bases between. This CDR3 comprises 19 residues. CDR3 nucleotides: TGTGCCAGCAGCTTAGGAGGTTCAGACAGATATGGGATGAACACTGAAGCTTTCTTT. This codes for CASSLGGSDRYGMNTEAFF.